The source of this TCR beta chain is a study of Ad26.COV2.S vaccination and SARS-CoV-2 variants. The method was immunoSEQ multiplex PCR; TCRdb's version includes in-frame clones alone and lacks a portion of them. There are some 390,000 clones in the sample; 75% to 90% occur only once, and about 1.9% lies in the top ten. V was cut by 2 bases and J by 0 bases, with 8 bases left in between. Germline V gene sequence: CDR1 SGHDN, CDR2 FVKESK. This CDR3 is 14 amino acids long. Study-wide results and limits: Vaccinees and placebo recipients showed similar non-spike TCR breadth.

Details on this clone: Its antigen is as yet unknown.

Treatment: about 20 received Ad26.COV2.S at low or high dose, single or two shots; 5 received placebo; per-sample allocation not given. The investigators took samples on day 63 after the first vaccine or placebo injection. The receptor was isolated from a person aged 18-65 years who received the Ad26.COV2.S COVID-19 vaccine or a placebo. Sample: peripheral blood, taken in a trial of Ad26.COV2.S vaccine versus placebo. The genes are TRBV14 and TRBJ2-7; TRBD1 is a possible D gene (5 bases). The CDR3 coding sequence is TGTGCCAGCAGCCAAATGGGGCCCTCCTACGAGCAGTACTTC. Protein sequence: CASSQMGPSYEQYF. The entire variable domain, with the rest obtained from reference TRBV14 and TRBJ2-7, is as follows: EAGVTQFPSHSVIEKGQTVTLRCDPISGHDNLYWYRRVMGKEIKFLLHFVKESKQDESGMPNNRFLAERTGGTYSTLKVQPAELEDSGVYFCASSQMGPSYEQYFGPGTRLTVT.